These 12 T cell receptor beta chains originate from one sample sequenced in a study of T-cell reconstitution after alpha-beta-depleted transplantation in children. Molecular barcoding with unique molecular identifiers was used for the TCRbeta library. MiXCR was run by TCRdb on the PCR reads, yielding one entry per CDR3 protein. Counted here are 400,000 to 500,000 distinct CDR3 sequences, approximately 11% occurring once; the ten biggest clones make up 5% to 6.5%. The specimen comprised PBMCs from the stem cell graft donor, sampled from the stem cell graft. All receptors derive from a human donor who donated a stem cell graft to a child with acute myeloid leukemia.

The chain couples TRBV6-2 or TRBV6-3 to TRBJ2-3, with 8 bases fitting TRBD2. The CDR3 is 14 residues long. V lost 5 bases to trimming and J lost 0 bases; unmatched junction nucleotides: 1. CDR1 and CDR2 from the germline V gene are MNHEY and SVGEGT. CDR3 loop: CASSKRESTDTQYF. The DNA for the CDR3 is TGTGCCAGCAGTAAGCGGGAGAGCACAGATACGCAGTATTTT.

The J gene is TRBJ2-2, the V gene TRBV5-1; D possibly uses TRBD1 or TRBD2 (5 bases each). The V end lost 4 bases, the J end lost 5 bases, and 12 bases lay between the germline ends. This CDR3 region has 14 residues. CDR1 and CDR2 from the germline V gene are SGHRS and YFSETQ. CDR3 coding DNA: TGCGCCAGCAGCGGGGGACGAGATACCGGGGAGCTGTTTTTT. Its protein is CASSGGRDTGELFF.

The chain links TRBV4-1 to TRBJ2-3; no firm D call. The V gene's germline CDR1 is MGHRA and CDR2 YSYEKL. V lost 1 base, J lost 7 bases, and 6 bases lay in between. The CDR3 contains 12 residues. CDR3 sequence: CASSQVDYTQYF. Written as DNA, the CDR3 is TGCGCCAGCAGCCAAGTCGACTATACGCAGTATTTT.

This clonotype was detected a few times. The J gene is TRBJ1-2, the V gene TRBV20-1, with TRBD1 matching over 8 bases. The trim removed 4 bases at V and 0 bases at J, leaving 7 bases unmatched. The germline V gene encodes CDR1 DFQATT and CDR2 SNEGSKA (reference sequence). The CDR3 spans 15 residues. Here the CDR3 reads CSANLRDRTNYGYTF. CDR3 bases: TGCAGTGCTAATCTCCGGGACAGGACTAACTATGGCTACACCTTC.

This clonotype was recorded many times. V and J are TRBV29-1 and TRBJ2-5, with D hard to call. The V gene's germline CDR1 is SQVTM and CDR2 ANQGSEA. This CDR3 is 13 amino acids long. V dropped 2 bases and J dropped 4 bases, with 11 bases sitting between them. CDR3 DNA sequence: TGCAGCGTTGAACAGTCTGCTGGAGAGACCCAGTACTTC. It yields the protein CSVEQSAGETQYF.

This clonotype has more than one count but fewer than ten. The rearrangement uses TRBV7-2 and TRBJ2-7; weak D call: TRBD2 (6 bases). Germline CDR1 SGHTA, CDR2 FQGNSA. This CDR3 is 16 amino acids long. V dropped 1 base and J dropped 3 bases, with 16 bases sitting between them. In DNA form, the CDR3 reads TGTGCCAGCAGCTTAGTAGGGCGGGGCGTCGGCTACGAGCAGTACTTC. Translating it yields CASSLVGRGVGYEQYF.

The J gene is TRBJ1-4, the V gene TRBV20-1; perhaps TRBD1 as D (5 bases). The CDR3 extends over 16 amino acids. Germline-derived CDR1 and CDR2 are DFQATT and SNEGSKA (reference sequence). V lost 7 bases and J 1 base, leaving 19 bases between the germline ends. The CDR3 nucleotides read TGCAGTGTAGGCCCAGGGCGATATAGAACTAATGAAAAACTGTTTTTT. This encodes CSVGPGRYRTNEKLFF.

This chain uses TRBV10-3 with TRBJ2-7; D possibly uses TRBD1 or TRBD2 (5 bases each). The ends were cut back, 3 bases at V and 1 base at J, with 13 bases in the middle. From germline, CDR1 is ENHRY and CDR2 SYGVKD. This CDR3 comprises 15 residues. The CDR3 nucleotides read TGTGCCATCAGTGATCCCGGGACGGTATCCTACGAGCAGTACTTC. This codes for CAISDPGTVSYEQYF.

This clonotype was counted a few times. The chain employs TRBV5-1 and TRBJ1-2, with 8 bases aligning to TRBD1. This CDR3 has 17 amino acids. Germline V gene lookup returns CDR1 SGHRS and CDR2 YFSETQ. Unmatched junction bases numbered 11, after V lost 4 bases and J lost 0 bases. The CDR3 DNA reads as TGCGCCAGCAGCCGAAACATTGGACAGGGAGCTAACTATGGCTACACCTTC. Translated, it gives CASSRNIGQGANYGYTF.

This clonotype was seen many times. This rearrangement joins TRBV4-1 to TRBJ2-2; TRBD2 aligns across 7 bases. Germline V lookup: CDR1 MGHRA, CDR2 YSYEKL. The junction had 6 bases not matched to a gene; V was cut back by 2 bases and J by 3 bases. The CDR3 is made up of 16 amino acids. This chain's CDR3 is CASSQLAGADTGELFF. In DNA form, the CDR3 reads TGCGCCAGCAGCCAACTGGCGGGAGCAGACACCGGGGAGCTGTTTTTT.

This clonotype was detected a few times. This chain joins TRBV12-3 or TRBV12-4 and TRBJ2-2; no reliable D call. The CDR3 covers 15 residues. V was shortened by 2 bases and J by 0 bases, with 7 bases between the two germline ends. Here the CDR3 reads CASSLRPSNTGELFF. The CDR3 nucleotides are TGTGCCAGCAGTTTAAGGCCATCGAACACCGGGGAGCTGTTTTTT.

This clonotype came up a few times. The rearrangement uses TRBV12-3 or TRBV12-4 and TRBJ2-3; the D is unclear. The CDR3 runs 13 residues. Trimming cost V 1 base and J 5 bases, with 7 bases left between them. The CDR3 DNA sequence: TGTGCCAGCAGTTTAGGGTCCGTAGATACGCAGTATTTT. Protein product: CASSLGSVDTQYF.